This T cell receptor beta chain was documented in a study of shared clonotypes between healthy human individuals. General study points: For naive CD4 cells, 4.5% to 6.5% of clonotypes were shared across a few donors. It was expected that sequencing depth would affect clonotype sharing among donors. Non-shared clonotypes showed lower generation probabilities than clonotypes common to all four donors.

All participating donors were Caucasian adults from Nashville, Tennessee. In its sample, this clone was seen once. Its antigen remains unknown. Method: immunoSEQ multiplex PCR; TCRdb's copy keeps in-frame clones and lacks some. The sample holds under 1,900,000 clones, about 98.5% seen once. The CDR3 is made up of 16 amino acids. Losses at the gene ends were 0 bases for V and 6 bases for J; bases not matched to a gene: 8. In germline, CDR1 is SGDLS, CDR2 YYNGEE. Input material: naive CD4+ T cells sorted from blood. The subset here: CD45RA+ positively selected. This TCR derives from a man between 25 and 39 years old in good health. V usage is TRBV9 and J usage is TRBJ2-3; 9 bases fit TRBD1. CDR3 nucleotides: TGTGCCAGCAGCGTAGACAGGGGGCAAATAGGGGATACGCAGTATTTT. It yields the protein CASSVDRGQIGDTQYF.